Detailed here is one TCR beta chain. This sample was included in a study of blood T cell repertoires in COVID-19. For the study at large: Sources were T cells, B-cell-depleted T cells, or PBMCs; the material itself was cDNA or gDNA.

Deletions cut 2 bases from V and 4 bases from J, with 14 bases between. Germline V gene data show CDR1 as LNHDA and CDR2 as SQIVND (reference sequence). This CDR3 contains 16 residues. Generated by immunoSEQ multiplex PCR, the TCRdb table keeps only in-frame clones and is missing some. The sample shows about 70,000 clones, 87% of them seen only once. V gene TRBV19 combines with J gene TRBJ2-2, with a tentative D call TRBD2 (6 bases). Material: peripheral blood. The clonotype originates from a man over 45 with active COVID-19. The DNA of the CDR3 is TGTGCCAGTAGTATACGGGGGTTAACGGGCACCGGGGAGCTGTTTTTT. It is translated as CASSIRGLTGTGELFF.